This T cell receptor beta chain was sequenced during a study of HIV-infected children after antiretroviral therapy interruption (dated by TCRdb to the late 2010s). The study in broad terms: The study included eight children, four on planned treatment interruption and four on continuous treatment, and all eight had a CD4+ count above 500 and a viral load below 50 copies/ml. The interruption group had a median age of approximately 9.2 years, and the continuous treatment group had a median age of approximately 8 years. Exposure to EBV and CMV had been recorded for most participating children. Interruption-arm samples came from week 0, week 12, end of interruption (week 24 or 48), and about 3 years after study end. Continuous-treatment samples were analyzed from corresponding weeks 0, 48 and 150. Alongside measurements of thymic output, TCR repertoires of children on planned treatment interruption were compared with TCR repertoires of children on continuous antiretroviral treatment. Here is what the overall study found, with its caveats: In the naive CD4+ repertoires of PTI patients, CDR3 sharing between time points dropped after the start of interruption, while many sequences were shared between the end of interruption and 3 years later. The naive CD4+ Gini coefficient rose by the end of treatment interruption, suggesting clonal expansion, and returned to baseline by 3 years. Minor non-naive CD45RA+ populations such as EMRA or stem memory cells might have been included among the sorted CD45RA+ naive cells. The small number of patients is a limitation of the study, so the data should be interpreted with caution.

CDR1 and CDR2, per the germline V gene, are SGHDN and FVKESK. From its cysteine to its phenylalanine, the CDR3 spans 14 amino acids. Only the CDR3 DNA stays, 42 bases, in frame from base 1. V loses 1 base, J loses 5 bases, and the germline ends lie 10 bases apart. The treatment or condition label corresponds to: PENTA 11 planned treatment interruption arm or continuous ART arm. Participants were children from the United Kingdom aged 2 to 15 years who had received at least three-drug ART for at least 24 weeks. The study required cryopreserved PBMCs containing at least 5 million viable cells, and a few candidate patients were excluded because of low viable PBMC yield. Using a FACSAria III cell sorter, naive CD4+ CD45RA+ CD45RO- T cells were FACS-sorted out of thawed PBMCs. Sorted cells were fixed, and RNA was extracted using the RNeasy FFPE kit followed by the RNeasy Micro kit. Libraries were constructed by 3' RACE. TCR libraries were generated from RNA by a 3' RACE protocol incorporating unique molecular identifiers so that PCR amplification bias could be corrected. Up to 12 amplicon libraries were pooled and sequenced on an Illumina MiSeq with v2 2x250 paired-end chemistry. The study's processing was this. Decombinator was used to process the reads, assigning V and J genes and CDR3 and applying barcode-based correction of errors and PCR bias. Repertoires were subsampled to equal depth before Gini coefficient calculation using the R ineq package. GLIPH, Hamming distance and a shared triplet metric were used to assess CDR3 similarity. TCRdb reran the public reads through fastp at Q25 and MiXCR, keeping productive beta chains. Entries are consolidated by CDR3 protein sequence, retaining the most common genes and DNA. It is TCRdb's table, rather than the study itself, that gives the V and J calls and clone size. This sample has about 89,000 distinct CDR3 sequences in its table, and approximately 6.9% of those were observed once. Clones ranked in the top ten supply about 1.1% of the sample.

This clonotype came up many times. Its antigen is unknown. Base qualities were left out, and no much larger clone turns up one base away. The rearrangement joined TRBV14 to TRBJ2-3; possibly the D gene is TRBD2, per 6 matching bases. The TCR comes from a pool of human donors with HIV. This specimen was CD45RA+ CD4+ T cells from PBMCs, pooled from several time points, taken from a donor given antiretroviral therapy, either interrupted or continuous. The label giving this sample's cell subset or site can be read as: naive CD4+ CD45RA+ CD45RO- T cells. Here the CDR3 is given as CASSQGGLRDTQYF. Here is the DNA: TGTGCCAGCAGCCAAGGGGGACTGAGAGATACGCAGTATTTT.